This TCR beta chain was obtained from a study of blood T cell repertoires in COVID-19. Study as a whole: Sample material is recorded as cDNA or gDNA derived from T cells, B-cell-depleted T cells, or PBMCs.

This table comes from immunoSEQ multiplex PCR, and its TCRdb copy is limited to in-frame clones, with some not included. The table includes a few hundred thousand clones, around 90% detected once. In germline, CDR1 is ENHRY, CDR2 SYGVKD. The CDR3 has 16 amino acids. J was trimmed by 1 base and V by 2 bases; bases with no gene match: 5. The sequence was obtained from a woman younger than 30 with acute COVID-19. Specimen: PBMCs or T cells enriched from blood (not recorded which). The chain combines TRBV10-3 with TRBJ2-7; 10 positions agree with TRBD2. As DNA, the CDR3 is TGTGCCATCAGTGAGATGGCTAGCGGGAGTTCCTACGAGCAGTACTTC. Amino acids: CAISEMASGSSYEQYF.